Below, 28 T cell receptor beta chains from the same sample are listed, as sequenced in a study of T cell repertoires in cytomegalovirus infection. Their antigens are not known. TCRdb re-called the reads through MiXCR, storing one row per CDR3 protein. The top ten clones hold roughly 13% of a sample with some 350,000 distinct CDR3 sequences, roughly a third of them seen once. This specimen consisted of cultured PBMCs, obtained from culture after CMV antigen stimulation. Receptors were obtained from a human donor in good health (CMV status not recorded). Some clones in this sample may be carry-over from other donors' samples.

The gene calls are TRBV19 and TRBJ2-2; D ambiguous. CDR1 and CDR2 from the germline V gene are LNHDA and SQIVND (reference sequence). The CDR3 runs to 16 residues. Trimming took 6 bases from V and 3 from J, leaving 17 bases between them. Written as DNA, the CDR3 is TGTGCCAGTAGATCGAATACACTGGGGTACACCGGGGAGCTGTTTTTT. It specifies CASRSNTLGYTGELFF.

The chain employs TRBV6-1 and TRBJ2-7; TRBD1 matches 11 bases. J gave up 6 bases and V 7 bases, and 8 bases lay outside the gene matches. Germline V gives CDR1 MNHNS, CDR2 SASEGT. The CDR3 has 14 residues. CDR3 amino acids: CASNWDRGTGEQYF. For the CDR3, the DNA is TGTGCCAGCAACTGGGACAGGGGGACTGGCGAGCAGTACTTC.

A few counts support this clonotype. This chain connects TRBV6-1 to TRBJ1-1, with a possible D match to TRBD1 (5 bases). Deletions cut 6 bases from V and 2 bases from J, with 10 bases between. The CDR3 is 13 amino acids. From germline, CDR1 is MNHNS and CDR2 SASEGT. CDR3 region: CASSPDSNTEAFF. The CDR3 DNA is TGTGCCAGCAGCCCTGACAGTAACACTGAAGCTTTCTTT.

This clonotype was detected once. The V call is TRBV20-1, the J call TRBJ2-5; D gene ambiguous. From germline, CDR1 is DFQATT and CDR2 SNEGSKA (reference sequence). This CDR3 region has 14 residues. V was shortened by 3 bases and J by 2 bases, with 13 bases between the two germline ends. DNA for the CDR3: TGCAGTGCTAGCCCCCAGACGTATCAAGAGACCCAGTACTTC. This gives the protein CSASPQTYQETQYF.

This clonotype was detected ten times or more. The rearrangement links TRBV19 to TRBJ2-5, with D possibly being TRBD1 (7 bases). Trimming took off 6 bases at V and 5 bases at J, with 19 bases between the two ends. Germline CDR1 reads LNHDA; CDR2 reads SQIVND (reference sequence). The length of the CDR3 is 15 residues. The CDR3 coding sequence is TGTGCCAGTAGCGACTCCAGGGGGGCGCGTGAGACCCAGTACTTC. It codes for CASSDSRGARETQYF.

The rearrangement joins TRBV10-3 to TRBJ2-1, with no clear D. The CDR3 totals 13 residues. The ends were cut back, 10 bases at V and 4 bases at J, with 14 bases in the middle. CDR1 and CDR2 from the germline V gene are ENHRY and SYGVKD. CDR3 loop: CATRTVVYNEQFF. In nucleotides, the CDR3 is TGTGCCACCCGGACCGTCGTTTACAATGAGCAGTTCTTC.

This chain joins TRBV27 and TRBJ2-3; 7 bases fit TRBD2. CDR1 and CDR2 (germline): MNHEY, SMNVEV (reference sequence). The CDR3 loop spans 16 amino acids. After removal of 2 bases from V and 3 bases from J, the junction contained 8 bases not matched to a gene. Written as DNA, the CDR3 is TGTGCCAGCAGTTTAGTTGCAGGGAGGGGAACAGATACGCAGTATTTT. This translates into CASSLVAGRGTDTQYF.

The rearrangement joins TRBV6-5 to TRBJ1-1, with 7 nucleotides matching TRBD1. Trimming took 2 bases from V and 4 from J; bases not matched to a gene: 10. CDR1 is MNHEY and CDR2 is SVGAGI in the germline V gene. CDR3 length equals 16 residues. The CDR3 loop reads CASSYPRGRGGTEAFF. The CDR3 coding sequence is TGTGCCAGCAGTTACCCCAGGGGGAGGGGAGGCACTGAAGCTTTCTTT.

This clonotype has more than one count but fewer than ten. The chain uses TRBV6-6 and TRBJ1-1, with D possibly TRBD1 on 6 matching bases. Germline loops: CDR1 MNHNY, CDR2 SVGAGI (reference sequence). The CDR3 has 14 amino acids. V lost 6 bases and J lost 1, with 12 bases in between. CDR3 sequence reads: CASRRRGQNTEAFF. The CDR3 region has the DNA TGTGCCAGCAGAAGAAGGGGACAGAACACTGAAGCTTTCTTT.

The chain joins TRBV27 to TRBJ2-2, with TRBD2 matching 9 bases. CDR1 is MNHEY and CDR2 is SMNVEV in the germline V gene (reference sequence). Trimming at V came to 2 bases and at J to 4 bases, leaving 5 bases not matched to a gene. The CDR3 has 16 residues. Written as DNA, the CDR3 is TGTGCCAGCAGTTTAGAGACTAGCGGCAGCACCGGGGAGCTGTTTTTT. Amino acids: CASSLETSGSTGELFF.

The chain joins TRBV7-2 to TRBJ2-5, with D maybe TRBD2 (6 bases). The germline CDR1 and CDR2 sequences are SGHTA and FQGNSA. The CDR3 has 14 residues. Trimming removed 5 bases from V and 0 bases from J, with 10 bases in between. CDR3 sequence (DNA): TGTGCCAGCAGCCCGGGAGTGTACCAAGAGACCCAGTACTTC. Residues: CASSPGVYQETQYF.

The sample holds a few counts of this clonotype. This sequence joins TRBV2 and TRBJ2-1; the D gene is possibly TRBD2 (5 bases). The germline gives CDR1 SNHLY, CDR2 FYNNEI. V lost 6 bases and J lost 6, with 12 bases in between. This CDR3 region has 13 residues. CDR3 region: CASRLASGNEQFF. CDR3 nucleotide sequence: TGTGCCAGCAGGCTAGCCTCTGGCAATGAGCAGTTCTTC.

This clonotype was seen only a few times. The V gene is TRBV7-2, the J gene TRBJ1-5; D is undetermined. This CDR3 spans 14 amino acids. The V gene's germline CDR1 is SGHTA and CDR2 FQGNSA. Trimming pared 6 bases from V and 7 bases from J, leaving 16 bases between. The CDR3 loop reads CASSLTTRGQPQHF. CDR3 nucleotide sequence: TGTGCCAGCAGTCTTACAACCCGGGGACAGCCCCAGCATTTT.

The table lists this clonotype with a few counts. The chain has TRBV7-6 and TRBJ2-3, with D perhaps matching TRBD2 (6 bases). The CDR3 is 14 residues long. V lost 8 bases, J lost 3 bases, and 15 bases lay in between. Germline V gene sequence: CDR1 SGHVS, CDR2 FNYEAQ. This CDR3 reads CASGLYGSTDTQYF. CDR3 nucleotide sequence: TGTGCCAGCGGACTGTACGGGAGTACAGATACGCAGTATTTT. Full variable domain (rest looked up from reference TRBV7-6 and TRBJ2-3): GAGVSQSPRYKVTKRGQDVALRCDPISGHVSLYWYRQALGQGPEFLTYFNYEAQQDKSGLPNDRFSAERPEGSISTLTIQRTEQRDSAMYRCASGLYGSTDTQYFGPGTRLTVL.

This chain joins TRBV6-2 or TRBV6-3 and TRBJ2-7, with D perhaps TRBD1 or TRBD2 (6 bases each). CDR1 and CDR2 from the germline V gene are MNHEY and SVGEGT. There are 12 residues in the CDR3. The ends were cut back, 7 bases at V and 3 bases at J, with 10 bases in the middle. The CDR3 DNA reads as TGTGCCAGCATAGGGGGGAGCTACGAGCAGTACGTC. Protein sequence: CASIGGSYEQYV.

The CDR3 region is CASSLVPREPQYF. The CDR3 bases are TGTGCCAGCAGCTTGGTACCCAGGGAGCCCCAGTACTTC. The gene calls are TRBV7-3 and TRBJ2-5; D may match TRBD1 or TRBD2 (5 bases each). Germline lookup yields CDR1 SGHTA and CDR2 FQGTGA. The V gene lost 3 bases and the J gene lost 9 bases, with 14 bases spanning the gap. The CDR3 contains 13 residues. Looking up the rest from reference TRBV7-3 and TRBJ2-5 gives the full variable domain: GAGVSQTPSNKVTEKGKYVELRCDPISGHTALYWYRQSLGQGPEFLIYFQGTGAADDSGLPNDRFFAVRPEGSVSTLKIQRTERGDSAVYLCASSLVPREPQYFGPGTRLLVL.

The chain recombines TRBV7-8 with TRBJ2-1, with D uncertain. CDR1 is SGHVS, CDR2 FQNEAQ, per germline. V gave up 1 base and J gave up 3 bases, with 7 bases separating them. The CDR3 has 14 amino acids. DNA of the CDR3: TGTGCCAGCAGCTTAGGGGTTCTCTACAATGAGCAGTTCTTC. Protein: CASSLGVLYNEQFF.

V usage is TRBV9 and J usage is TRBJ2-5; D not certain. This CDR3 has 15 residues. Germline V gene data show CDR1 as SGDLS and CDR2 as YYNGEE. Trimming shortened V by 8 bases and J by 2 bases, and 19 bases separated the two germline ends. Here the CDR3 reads CASTKTPQKQETQYF. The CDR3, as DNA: TGTGCCAGTACCAAGACACCGCAGAAACAAGAGACCCAGTACTTC.

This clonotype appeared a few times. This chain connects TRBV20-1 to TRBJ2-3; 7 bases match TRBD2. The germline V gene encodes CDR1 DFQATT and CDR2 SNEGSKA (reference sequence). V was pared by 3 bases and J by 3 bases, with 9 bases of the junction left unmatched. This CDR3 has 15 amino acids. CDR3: CSASSRTSGTDTQYF. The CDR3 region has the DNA TGCAGTGCTAGTTCGAGGACTAGTGGTACAGATACGCAGTATTTT.

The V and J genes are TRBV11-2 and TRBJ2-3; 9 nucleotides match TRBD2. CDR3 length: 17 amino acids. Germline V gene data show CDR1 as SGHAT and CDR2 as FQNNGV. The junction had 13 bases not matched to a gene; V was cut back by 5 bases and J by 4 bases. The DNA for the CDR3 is TGTGCCAGCAGCAAACTACATAGCGGGAGTTGGGCAGATACGCAGTATTTT. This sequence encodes CASSKLHSGSWADTQYF. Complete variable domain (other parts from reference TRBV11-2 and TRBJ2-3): EAGVAQSPRYKIIEKRQSVAFWCNPISGHATLYWYQQILGQGPKLLIQFQNNGVVDDSQLPKDRFSAERLKGVDSTLKIQPAKLEDSAVYLCASSKLHSGSWADTQYFGPGTRLTVL.

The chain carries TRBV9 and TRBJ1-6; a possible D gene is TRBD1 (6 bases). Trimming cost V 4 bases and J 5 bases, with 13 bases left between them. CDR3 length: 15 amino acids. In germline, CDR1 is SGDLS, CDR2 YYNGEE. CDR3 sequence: CASSTWTADNSPLHF. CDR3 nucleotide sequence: TGTGCCAGCAGCACGTGGACAGCGGATAATTCACCCCTCCACTTT.

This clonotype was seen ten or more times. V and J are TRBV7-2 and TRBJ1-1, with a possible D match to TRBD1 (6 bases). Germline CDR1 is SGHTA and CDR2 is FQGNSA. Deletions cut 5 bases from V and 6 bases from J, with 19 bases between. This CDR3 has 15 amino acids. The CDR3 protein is CASSPPGGLEPEAFF. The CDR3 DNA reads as TGTGCCAGCAGCCCCCCCGGGGGCCTAGAACCTGAAGCTTTCTTT.

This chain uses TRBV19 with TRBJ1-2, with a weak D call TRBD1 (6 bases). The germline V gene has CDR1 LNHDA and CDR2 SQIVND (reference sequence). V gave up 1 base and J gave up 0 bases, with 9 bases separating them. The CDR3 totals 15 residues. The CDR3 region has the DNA TGTGCCAGTAGTATAGCACAGGGCGCTAACTATGGCTACACCTTC. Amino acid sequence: CASSIAQGANYGYTF.

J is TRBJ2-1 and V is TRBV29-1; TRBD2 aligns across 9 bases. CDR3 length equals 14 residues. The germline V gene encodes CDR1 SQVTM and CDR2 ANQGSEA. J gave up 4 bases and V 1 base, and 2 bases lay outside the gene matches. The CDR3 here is CSVEVLAGYNEQFF. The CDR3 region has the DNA TGCAGCGTTGAAGTTCTAGCGGGGTACAATGAGCAGTTCTTC.

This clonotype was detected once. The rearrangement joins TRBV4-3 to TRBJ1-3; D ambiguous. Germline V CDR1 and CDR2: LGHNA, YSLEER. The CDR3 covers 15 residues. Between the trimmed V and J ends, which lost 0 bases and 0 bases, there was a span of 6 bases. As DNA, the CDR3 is TGCGCCAGCAGCCAAGAAAGGTTCTCTGGAAACACCATATATTTT. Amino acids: CASSQERFSGNTIYF.

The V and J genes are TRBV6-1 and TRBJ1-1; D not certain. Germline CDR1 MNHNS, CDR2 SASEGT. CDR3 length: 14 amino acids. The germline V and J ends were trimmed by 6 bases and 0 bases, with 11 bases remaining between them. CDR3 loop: CASRDDLMNTEAFF. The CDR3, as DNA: TGTGCCAGCAGGGACGACTTAATGAACACTGAAGCTTTCTTT.

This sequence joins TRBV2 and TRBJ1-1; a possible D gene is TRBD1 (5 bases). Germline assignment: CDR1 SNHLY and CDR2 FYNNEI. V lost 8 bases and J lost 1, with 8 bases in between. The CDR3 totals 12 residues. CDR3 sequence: CASAGQNTEAFF. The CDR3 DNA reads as TGTGCCAGCGCCGGACAGAACACTGAAGCTTTCTTT.

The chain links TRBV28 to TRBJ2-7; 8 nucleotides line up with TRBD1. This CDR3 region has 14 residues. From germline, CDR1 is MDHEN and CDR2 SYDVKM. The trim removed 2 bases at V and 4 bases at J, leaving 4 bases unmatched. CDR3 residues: CASSLPQGVYEQYF. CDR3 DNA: TGTGCCAGCAGTTTACCACAGGGGGTTTACGAGCAGTACTTC. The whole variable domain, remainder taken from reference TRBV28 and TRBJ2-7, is DVKVTQSSRYLVKRTGEKVFLECVQDMDHENMFWYRQDPGLGLRLIYFSYDVKMKEKGDIPEGYSVSREKKERFSLILESASTNQTSMYLCASSLPQGVYEQYFGPGTRLTVT.